Presented here are 16 T cell receptor beta chains from one specimen sequenced in a study of regulatory T cells. General study points: In CD3G-deficient patients, conventional CD4+ T cells were enriched for hydrophobic CDR3 residues at positions 6 and 7.

Primers: 52 TRBV forward and 13 TRBJ reverse. Libraries were prepared by immunoSEQ multiplex PCR; TCRdb keeps only in-frame clonotypes and omits some of them. Of approximately 29,000 clones in the sample, roughly 92% were seen once. The antigens these receptors bind are not known. The sequenced sample consisted of conventional CD4+ T cells sorted from blood. The receptors derive from a child aged 2-9 years with CD3G deficiency.

This clone has only one observation. V and J are TRBV5-1 and TRBJ2-7; 7 bases are shared with TRBD1. The CDR3 sequence is 13 residues long. Germline V CDR1 and CDR2: SGHRS, YFSETQ. V shed 4 bases and J 3 bases; nucleotides not matched to a gene: 4. The CDR3 DNA follows: TGCGCCAGCAGCCTGGGACAGAACTACGAGCAGTACTTC. Amino acids: CASSLGQNYEQYF. The variable domain in full, with the rest retrieved from reference TRBV5-1 and TRBJ2-7, is KAGVTQTPRYLIKTRGQQVTLSCSPISGHRSVSWYQQTPGQGLQFLFEYFSETQRNKGNFPGRFSGRQFSNSRSEMNVSTLELGDSALYLCASSLGQNYEQYFGPGTRLTVT.

The chain uses TRBV28 and TRBJ2-7; D is undetermined. This CDR3 contains 15 residues. Germline lookup yields CDR1 MDHEN and CDR2 SYDVKM. V was trimmed by 4 bases and J by 4 bases, leaving 17 bases between them. CDR3 amino acids: CASSSFGQPPYEQYF. DNA of the CDR3: TGTGCCAGCAGTTCATTCGGCCAACCCCCTTACGAGCAGTACTTC.

The rearrangement joins TRBV6-1 to TRBJ2-7; D is uncertain. The CDR3 consists of 12 residues. Germline assignment: CDR1 MNHNS and CDR2 SASEGT. The V gene lost 5 bases and the J gene lost 4 bases, with 9 bases spanning the gap. The DNA of the CDR3 is TGTGCCAGCAGTCCCGTGGGTTACGAGCAGTACTTC. It codes for CASSPVGYEQYF.

V usage is TRBV5-1 and J usage is TRBJ1-2, with unresolved D. The CDR3 has 13 amino acids. Germline-derived CDR1 and CDR2 are SGHRS and YFSETQ. Trimming left V 5 bases short and J 8 bases short, with 16 bases between. The CDR3 bases are TGCGCCAGCAGTAGCACCGGCAAGGGAGGCTACACCTTC. Amino acids: CASSSTGKGGYTF.

In nucleotides, the CDR3 is TGCGCCAGCAGCTCTAACGGCTACGAGCAGTACTTC. Translation: CASSSNGYEQYF. The chain employs TRBV5-1 and TRBJ2-7; no clear D. There are 12 residues in the CDR3. Germline V CDR1 and CDR2: SGHRS, YFSETQ. V lost 3 bases and J 3 bases, leaving 7 bases between the germline ends.

This clone was observed a single time. The chain employs TRBV28 and TRBJ2-7; 10 nucleotides line up with TRBD1. Trimming at V came to 4 bases and at J to 6 bases, leaving 9 bases not matched to a gene. Germline loops: CDR1 MDHEN, CDR2 SYDVKM. This CDR3 contains 15 residues. The CDR3 region has the DNA TGTGCCAGCAGTTCCCCTGGACAGGGGGTCGGCGAGCAGTACTTC. This encodes CASSSPGQGVGEQYF.

The gene calls are TRBV28 and TRBJ2-6; no definite D call. The V end lost 7 bases, the J end lost 0 bases, and 10 bases lay between the germline ends. Germline CDR1 reads MDHEN; CDR2 reads SYDVKM. CDR3 length: 15 amino acids. The CDR3 DNA sequence: TGTGCCAGCACCCCCTGGAACTCTGGGGCCAACGTCCTGACTTTC. Translating gives CASTPWNSGANVLTF.

This chain joins TRBV28 and TRBJ2-7; the match to TRBD2 covers 7 bases. The CDR3 has 15 residues. The V gene end was trimmed by 6 bases and the J gene end by 4 bases; junction bases not matched to a gene: 12. Germline-derived CDR1 and CDR2 are MDHEN and SYDVKM. The CDR3 sequence is CASSPTAGVAYEQYF. The CDR3 bases are TGTGCCAGCAGCCCAACGGCGGGAGTAGCTTACGAGCAGTACTTC.

This chain links TRBV5-1 with TRBJ1-1; 12 bases line up with TRBD1. This CDR3 contains 13 residues. After removal of 4 bases from V and 9 bases from J, the junction contained 4 bases not matched to a gene. Germline assignment: CDR1 SGHRS and CDR2 YFSETQ. As DNA, the CDR3 is TGCGCCAGCAGCCAAGGGACAGGGGGCAAAGCTTTCTTT. It is translated as CASSQGTGGKAFF. Full variable domain (remainder filled in from reference TRBV5-1 and TRBJ1-1): KAGVTQTPRYLIKTRGQQVTLSCSPISGHRSVSWYQQTPGQGLQFLFEYFSETQRNKGNFPGRFSGRQFSNSRSEMNVSTLELGDSALYLCASSQGTGGKAFFGQGTRLTVV.

V gene TRBV6-1 combines with J gene TRBJ1-1, with D maybe TRBD1 (6 bases). This CDR3 is 14 amino acids long. Germline CDR1 is MNHNS and CDR2 is SASEGT. Trimming removed 4 bases at V and 6 bases at J, with 15 bases between. CDR3 residues: CASSVHRVGAEAFF. The CDR3 bases are TGTGCCAGCAGTGTACACAGGGTTGGTGCTGAAGCTTTCTTT.

This sequence joins TRBV28 and TRBJ2-7; TRBD2 agrees at 12 bases. The CDR3 is 16 amino acids. V gave up 4 bases and J gave up 2 bases; unmatched junction bases: 6. The germline V gene has CDR1 MDHEN and CDR2 SYDVKM. In DNA, the CDR3 is TGTGCCAGCAGTTCCCCCGCTAGCGGGAGGGCCTACGAGCAGTACTTC. Translated, it gives CASSSPASGRAYEQYF.

The chain joins TRBV28 to TRBJ2-7; 7 bases map to TRBD1. J gave up 4 bases and V 8 bases, and 5 bases lay outside the gene matches. The CDR3 length is 12 residues. Germline lookup yields CDR1 MDHEN and CDR2 SYDVKM. CDR3 sequence reads: CASSMTGYEQYF. CDR3 coding DNA: TGTGCCAGCTCAATGACAGGGTACGAGCAGTACTTC.

V is TRBV28 and J is TRBJ2-3; D possibly uses TRBD1 or TRBD2 (6 bases each). Germline V lookup: CDR1 MDHEN, CDR2 SYDVKM. This CDR3 spans 19 amino acids. V shed 5 bases and J shed 0 bases, with 24 bases lying between them. The CDR3 sequence is CASSVRLGGLALSTDTQYF. The CDR3 bases are TGTGCCAGCAGTGTGCGACTAGGGGGACTCGCGCTGAGCACAGATACGCAGTATTTT.

The V gene is TRBV28, the J gene TRBJ2-2; D gene unclear. The CDR3 has 14 amino acids. Germline CDR1 is MDHEN and CDR2 is SYDVKM. Trimming removed 7 bases at V and 1 base at J, with 10 bases between. The CDR3 DNA reads as TGTGCCAGCATTCATTCTATGAACACCGGGGAGCTGTTTTTT. Encoded protein: CASIHSMNTGELFF.

The CDR3, as DNA: TGCGCCAGCAGCTTCGGGACGCCCTTGGGAGAGCAGTACTTC. Translating it yields CASSFGTPLGEQYF. This rearrangement joins TRBV5-1 to TRBJ2-7; D possibly matches TRBD1 or TRBD2 (5 bases each). Trimming cost V 2 bases and J 7 bases, with 16 bases left between them. The CDR3 length is 14 residues. Germline assignment: CDR1 SGHRS and CDR2 YFSETQ.

V and J are TRBV6-1 and TRBJ2-7; D unclear. CDR3 length: 11 residues. V lost 5 bases and J lost 3, with 5 bases in between. Germline assignment: CDR1 MNHNS and CDR2 SASEGT. The CDR3 DNA is TGTGCCAGCAGTCAGGTCTACGAGCAGTACTTC. Protein product: CASSQVYEQYF.